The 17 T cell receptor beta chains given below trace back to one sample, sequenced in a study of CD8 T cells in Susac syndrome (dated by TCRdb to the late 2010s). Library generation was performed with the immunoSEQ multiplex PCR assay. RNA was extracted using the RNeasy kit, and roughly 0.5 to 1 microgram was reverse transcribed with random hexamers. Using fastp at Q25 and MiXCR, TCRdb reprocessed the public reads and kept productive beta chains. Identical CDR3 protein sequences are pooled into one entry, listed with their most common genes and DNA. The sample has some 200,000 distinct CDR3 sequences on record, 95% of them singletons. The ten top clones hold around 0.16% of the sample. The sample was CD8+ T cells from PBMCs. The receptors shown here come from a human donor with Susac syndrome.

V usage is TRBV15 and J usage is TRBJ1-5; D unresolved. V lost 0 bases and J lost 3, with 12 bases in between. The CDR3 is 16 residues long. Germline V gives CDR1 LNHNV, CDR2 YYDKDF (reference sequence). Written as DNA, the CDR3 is TGTGCCACCAGCAGAGAAAGAAACAGCTTCAATCAGCCCCAGCATTTT. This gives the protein CATSRERNSFNQPQHF.

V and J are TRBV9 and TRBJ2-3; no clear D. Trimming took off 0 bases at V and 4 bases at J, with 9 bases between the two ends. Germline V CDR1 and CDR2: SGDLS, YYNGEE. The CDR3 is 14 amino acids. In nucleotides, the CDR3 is TGTGCCAGCAGCGTAGTGGCTGGGGCAGATACGCAGTATTTT. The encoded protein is CASSVVAGADTQYF.

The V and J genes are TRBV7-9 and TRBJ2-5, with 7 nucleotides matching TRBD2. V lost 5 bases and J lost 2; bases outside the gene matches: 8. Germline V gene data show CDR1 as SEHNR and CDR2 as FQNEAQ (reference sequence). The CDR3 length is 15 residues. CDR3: CASSPWEGSQETQYF. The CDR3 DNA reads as TGTGCCAGCAGCCCCTGGGAGGGCTCTCAAGAGACCCAGTACTTC. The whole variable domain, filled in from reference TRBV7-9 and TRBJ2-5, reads DTGVSQNPRHKITKRGQNVTFRCDPISEHNRLYWYRQTLGQGPEFLTYFQNEAQLEKSRLLSDRFSAERPKGSFSTLEIQRTEQGDSAMYLCASSPWEGSQETQYFGPGTRLLVL.

The CDR3 DNA is TGTGCCAGCAGCTCCTCATTAGAGGGTCTCGAGCAGTACTTC. Amino acids: CASSSSLEGLEQYF. This chain links TRBV28 with TRBJ2-7; D perhaps matches TRBD2 (5 bases). Germline V lookup: CDR1 MDHEN, CDR2 SYDVKM. V was cut by 6 bases and J by 6 bases, with 18 bases left in between. There are 14 residues in the CDR3.

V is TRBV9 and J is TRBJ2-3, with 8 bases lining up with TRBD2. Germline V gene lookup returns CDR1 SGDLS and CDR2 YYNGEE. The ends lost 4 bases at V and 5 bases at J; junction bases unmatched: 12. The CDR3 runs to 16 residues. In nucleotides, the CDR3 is TGTGCCAGCAGCCAAATCGTATCGGGGGGGCGAGATACGCAGTATTTT. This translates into CASSQIVSGGRDTQYF.

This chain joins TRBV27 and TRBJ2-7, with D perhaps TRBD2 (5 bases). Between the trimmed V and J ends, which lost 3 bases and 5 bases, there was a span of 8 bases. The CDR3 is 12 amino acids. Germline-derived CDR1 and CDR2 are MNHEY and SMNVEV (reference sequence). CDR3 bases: TGTGCCAGCAGTTTCCACGGGGACGAGCAGTACTTC. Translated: CASSFHGDEQYF.

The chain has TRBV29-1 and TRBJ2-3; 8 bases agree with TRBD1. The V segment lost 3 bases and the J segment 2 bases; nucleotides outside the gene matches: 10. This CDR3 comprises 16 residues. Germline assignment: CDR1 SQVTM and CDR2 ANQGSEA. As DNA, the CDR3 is TGCAGCGTTGACCAAGGGACAGGCCTACCCACAGATACGCAGTATTTT. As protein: CSVDQGTGLPTDTQYF.

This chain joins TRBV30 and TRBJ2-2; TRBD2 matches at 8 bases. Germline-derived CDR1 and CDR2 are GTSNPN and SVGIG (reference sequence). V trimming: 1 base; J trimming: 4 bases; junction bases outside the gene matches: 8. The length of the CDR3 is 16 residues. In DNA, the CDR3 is TGTGCCTGGAGTGACGGGGCGGGGGGCGGCACCGGGGAGCTGTTTTTT. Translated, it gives CAWSDGAGGGTGELFF. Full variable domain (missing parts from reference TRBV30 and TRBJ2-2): SQTIHQWPATLVQPVGSPLSLECTVEGTSNPNLYWYRQAAGRGLQLLFYSVGIGQISSEVPQNLSASRPQDRQFILSSKKLLLSDSGFYLCAWSDGAGGGTGELFFGEGSRLTVL.

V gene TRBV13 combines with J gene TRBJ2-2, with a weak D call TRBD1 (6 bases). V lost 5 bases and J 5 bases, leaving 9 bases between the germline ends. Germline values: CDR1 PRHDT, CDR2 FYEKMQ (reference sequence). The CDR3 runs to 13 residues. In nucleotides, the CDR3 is TGTGCCAGCAGCCAAACAGGGACCGGGGAGCTGTTTTTT. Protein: CASSQTGTGELFF.

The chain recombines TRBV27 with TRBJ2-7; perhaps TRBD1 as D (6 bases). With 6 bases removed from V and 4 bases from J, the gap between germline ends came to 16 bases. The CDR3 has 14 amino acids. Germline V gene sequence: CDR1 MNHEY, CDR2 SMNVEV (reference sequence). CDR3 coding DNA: TGTGCCAGCAGCATGCAGGGGTTCCTGTACGAGCAGTACTTC. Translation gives CASSMQGFLYEQYF.

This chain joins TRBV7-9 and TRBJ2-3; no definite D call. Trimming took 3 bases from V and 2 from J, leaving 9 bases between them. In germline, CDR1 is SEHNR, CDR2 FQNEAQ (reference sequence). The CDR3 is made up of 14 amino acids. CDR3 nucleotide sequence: TGTGCCAGCAGCTTTCAGACCCTCACAGATACGCAGTATTTT. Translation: CASSFQTLTDTQYF. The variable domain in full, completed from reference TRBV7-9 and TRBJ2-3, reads DTGVSQNPRHKITKRGQNVTFRCDPISEHNRLYWYRQTLGQGPEFLTYFQNEAQLEKSRLLSDRFSAERPKGSFSTLEIQRTEQGDSAMYLCASSFQTLTDTQYFGPGTRLTVL.

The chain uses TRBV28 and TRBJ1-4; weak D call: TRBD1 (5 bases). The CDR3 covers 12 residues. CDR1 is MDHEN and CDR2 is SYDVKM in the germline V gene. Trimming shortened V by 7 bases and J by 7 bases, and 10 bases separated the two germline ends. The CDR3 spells CASTSGIEKLFF. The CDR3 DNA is TGTGCCAGCACCTCAGGGATTGAAAAACTGTTTTTT.

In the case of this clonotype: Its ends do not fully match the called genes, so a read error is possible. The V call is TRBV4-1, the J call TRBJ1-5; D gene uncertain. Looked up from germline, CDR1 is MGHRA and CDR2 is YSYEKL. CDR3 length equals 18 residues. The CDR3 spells CASSEDNSNLYSNQPQHF. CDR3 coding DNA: TGCGCCAGCAGCGAAGATAACTCCAATCTTTATAGCAATCAGCCCCAGCATTTT.

CDR3 sequence: CASSERGGTEAFF. CDR3 coding DNA: TGTGCCAGCAGTGAAAGGGGGGGCACTGAAGCTTTCTTT. V and J are TRBV6-1 and TRBJ1-1; maybe TRBD1 (6 bases). The CDR3 totals 13 residues. Germline V gene sequence: CDR1 MNHNS, CDR2 SASEGT. Deletions cut 2 bases from V and 4 bases from J, with 8 bases between.

CDR3 residues: CSAPSGTGSYNEQFF. As DNA, the CDR3 is TGCAGTGCTCCGTCCGGGACAGGGTCCTACAATGAGCAGTTCTTC. The chain uses TRBV20-1 and TRBJ2-1; 9 bases line up with TRBD1. Looked up from germline, CDR1 is DFQATT and CDR2 is SNEGSKA (reference sequence). V was pared by 5 bases and J by 1 base, with 6 bases of the junction left unmatched. The CDR3 totals 15 residues.

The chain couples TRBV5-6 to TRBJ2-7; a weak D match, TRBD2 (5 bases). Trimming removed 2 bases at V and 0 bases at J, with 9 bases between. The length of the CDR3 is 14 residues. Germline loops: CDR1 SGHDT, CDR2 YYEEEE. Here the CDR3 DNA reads TGTGCCAGCAGCTTTTTCGCGGGCTCCTACGAGCAGTACTTC. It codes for CASSFFAGSYEQYF. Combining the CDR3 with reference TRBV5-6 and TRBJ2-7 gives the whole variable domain DAGVTQSPTHLIKTRGQQVTLRCSPKSGHDTVSWYQQALGQGPQFIFQYYEEEERQRGNFPDRFSGHQFPNYSSELNVNALLLGDSALYLCASSFFAGSYEQYFGPGTRLTVT.

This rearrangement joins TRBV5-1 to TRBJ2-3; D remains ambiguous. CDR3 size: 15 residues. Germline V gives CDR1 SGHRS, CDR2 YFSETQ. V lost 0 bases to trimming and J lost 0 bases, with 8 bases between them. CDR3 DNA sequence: TGCGCCAGCAGCTTGGACGCCGGGAGCACAGATACGCAGTATTTT. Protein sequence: CASSLDAGSTDTQYF. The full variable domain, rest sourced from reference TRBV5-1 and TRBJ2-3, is KAGVTQTPRYLIKTRGQQVTLSCSPISGHRSVSWYQQTPGQGLQFLFEYFSETQRNKGNFPGRFSGRQFSNSRSEMNVSTLELGDSALYLCASSLDAGSTDTQYFGPGTRLTVL.